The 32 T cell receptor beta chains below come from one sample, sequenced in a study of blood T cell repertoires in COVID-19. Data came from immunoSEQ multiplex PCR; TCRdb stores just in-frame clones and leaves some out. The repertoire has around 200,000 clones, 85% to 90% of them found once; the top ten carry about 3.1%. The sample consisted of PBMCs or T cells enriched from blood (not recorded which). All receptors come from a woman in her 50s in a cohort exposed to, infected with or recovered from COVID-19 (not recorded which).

In nucleotides, the CDR3 is TGTGCCACCCAGGGTAGTAGTGAAAAACTGTTTTTT. Amino acid sequence: CATQGSSEKLFF. This chain uses TRBV10-3 with TRBJ1-4; D is perhaps TRBD1 (5 bases). This CDR3 has 12 residues. The germline V gene encodes CDR1 ENHRY and CDR2 SYGVKD. V was pared by 10 bases and J by 7 bases, with 13 bases between.

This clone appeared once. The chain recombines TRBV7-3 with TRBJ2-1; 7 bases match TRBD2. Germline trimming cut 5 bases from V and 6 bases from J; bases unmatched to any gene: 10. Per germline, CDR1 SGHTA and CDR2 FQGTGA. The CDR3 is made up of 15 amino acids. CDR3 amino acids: CASSTPSGAANEQFF. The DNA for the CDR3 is TGTGCCAGCAGCACCCCCAGCGGGGCGGCCAATGAGCAGTTCTTC.

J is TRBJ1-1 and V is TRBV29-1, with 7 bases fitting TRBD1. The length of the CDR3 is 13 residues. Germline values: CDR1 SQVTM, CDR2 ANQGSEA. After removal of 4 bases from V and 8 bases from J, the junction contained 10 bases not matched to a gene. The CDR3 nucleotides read TGCAGCGTTGGACAGGGAATTTCGTCGGAAGCTTTCTTT. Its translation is CSVGQGISSEAFF.

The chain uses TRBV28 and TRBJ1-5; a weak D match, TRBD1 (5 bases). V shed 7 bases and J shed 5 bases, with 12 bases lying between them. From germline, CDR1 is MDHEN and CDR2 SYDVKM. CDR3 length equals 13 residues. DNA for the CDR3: TGTGCCAGCATCCAGGGAGGGGATCAGCCCCAGCATTTT. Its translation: CASIQGGDQPQHF.

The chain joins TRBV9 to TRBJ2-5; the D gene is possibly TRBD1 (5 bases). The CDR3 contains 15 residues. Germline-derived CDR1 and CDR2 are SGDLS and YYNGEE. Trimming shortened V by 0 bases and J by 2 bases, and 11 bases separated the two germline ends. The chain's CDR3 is CASSVDRGIQETQYF. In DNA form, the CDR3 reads TGTGCCAGCAGCGTAGATAGGGGCATACAAGAGACCCAGTACTTC.

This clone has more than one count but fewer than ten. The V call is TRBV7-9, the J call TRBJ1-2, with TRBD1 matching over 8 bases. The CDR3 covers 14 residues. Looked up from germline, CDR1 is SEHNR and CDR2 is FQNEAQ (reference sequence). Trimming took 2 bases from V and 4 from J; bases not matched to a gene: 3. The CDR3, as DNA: TGTGCCAGCAGCTTACAGGGGGCGAGCTATGGCTACACCTTC. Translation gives CASSLQGASYGYTF. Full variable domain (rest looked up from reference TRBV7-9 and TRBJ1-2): DTGVSQNPRHKITKRGQNVTFRCDPISEHNRLYWYRQTLGQGPEFLTYFQNEAQLEKSRLLSDRFSAERPKGSFSTLEIQRTEQGDSAMYLCASSLQGASYGYTFGSGTRLTVV.

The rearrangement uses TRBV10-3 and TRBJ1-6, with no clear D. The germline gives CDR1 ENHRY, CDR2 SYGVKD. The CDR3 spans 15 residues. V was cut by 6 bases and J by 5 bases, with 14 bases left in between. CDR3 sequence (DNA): TGTGCCATCAGCGCCATGGGCCTTGATAATTCACCCCTCCACTTT. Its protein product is CAISAMGLDNSPLHF.

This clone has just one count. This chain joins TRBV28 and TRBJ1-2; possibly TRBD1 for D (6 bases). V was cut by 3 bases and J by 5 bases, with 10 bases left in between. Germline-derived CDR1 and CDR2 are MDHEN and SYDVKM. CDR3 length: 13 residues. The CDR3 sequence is CASSLQGFYGYTF. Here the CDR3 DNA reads TGTGCCAGCAGTTTGCAGGGGTTTTATGGCTACACCTTC.

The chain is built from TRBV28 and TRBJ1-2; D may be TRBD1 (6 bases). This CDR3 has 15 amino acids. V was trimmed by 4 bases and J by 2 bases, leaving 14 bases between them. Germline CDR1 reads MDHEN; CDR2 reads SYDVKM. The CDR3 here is CASSSRAGGNYGYTF. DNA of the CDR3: TGTGCCAGCAGTTCCCGCGCGGGGGGCAACTATGGCTACACCTTC.

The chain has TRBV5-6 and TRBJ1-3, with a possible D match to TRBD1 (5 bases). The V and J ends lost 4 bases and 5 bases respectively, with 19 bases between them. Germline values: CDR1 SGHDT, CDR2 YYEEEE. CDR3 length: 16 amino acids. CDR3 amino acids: CASSTGLQRTRNTIYF. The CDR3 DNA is TGTGCCAGCAGCACCGGGTTGCAGAGGACAAGAAACACCATATATTTT.

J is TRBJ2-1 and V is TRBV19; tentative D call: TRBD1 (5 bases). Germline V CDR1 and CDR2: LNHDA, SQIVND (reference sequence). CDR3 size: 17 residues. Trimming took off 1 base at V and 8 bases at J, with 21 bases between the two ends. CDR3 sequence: CASSIVVWGRTRHEQFF. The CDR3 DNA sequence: TGTGCCAGTAGTATAGTTGTGTGGGGCCGAACCCGCCATGAGCAGTTCTTC.

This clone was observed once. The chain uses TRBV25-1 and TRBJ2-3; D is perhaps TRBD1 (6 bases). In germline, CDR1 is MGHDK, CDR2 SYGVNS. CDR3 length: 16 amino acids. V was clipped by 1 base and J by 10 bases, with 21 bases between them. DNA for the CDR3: TGTGCCAGCAGTGAATGGGGGCAGGACGACTCGTGGGCGCAGTATTTT. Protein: CASSEWGQDDSWAQYF.

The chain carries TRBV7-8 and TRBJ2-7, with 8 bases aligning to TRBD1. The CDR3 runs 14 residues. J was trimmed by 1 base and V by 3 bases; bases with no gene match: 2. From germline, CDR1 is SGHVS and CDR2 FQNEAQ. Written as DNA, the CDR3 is TGTGCCAGCAGCTTTAGGGACAGGTCCTACGAGCAGTACTTC. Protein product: CASSFRDRSYEQYF.

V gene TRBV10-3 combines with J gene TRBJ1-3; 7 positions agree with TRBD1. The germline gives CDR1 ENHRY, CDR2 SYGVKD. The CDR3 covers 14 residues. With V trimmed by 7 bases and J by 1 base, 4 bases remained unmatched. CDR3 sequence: CAITGTESGNTIYF. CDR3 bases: TGTGCCATCACCGGGACAGAATCTGGAAACACCATATATTTT.

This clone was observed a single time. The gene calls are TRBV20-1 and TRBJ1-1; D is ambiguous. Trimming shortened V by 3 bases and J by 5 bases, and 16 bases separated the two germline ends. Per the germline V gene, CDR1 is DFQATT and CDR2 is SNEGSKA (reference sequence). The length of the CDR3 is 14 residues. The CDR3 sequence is CSASNSLGRTEAFF. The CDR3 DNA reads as TGCAGTGCTAGTAACTCTCTGGGGAGGACTGAAGCTTTCTTT.

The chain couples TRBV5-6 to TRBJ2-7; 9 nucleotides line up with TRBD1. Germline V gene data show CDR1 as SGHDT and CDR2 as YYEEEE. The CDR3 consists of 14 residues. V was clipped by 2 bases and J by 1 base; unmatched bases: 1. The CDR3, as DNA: TGTGCCAGCAGCTTCGGACAGGGGTCCTACGAGCAGTACTTC. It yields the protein CASSFGQGSYEQYF.

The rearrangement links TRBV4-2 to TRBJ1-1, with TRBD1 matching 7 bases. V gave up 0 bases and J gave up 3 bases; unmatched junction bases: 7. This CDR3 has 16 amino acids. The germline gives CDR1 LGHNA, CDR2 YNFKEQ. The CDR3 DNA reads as TGTGCCAGCAGCCAAGATCCCCTTACAGGGGACACTGAAGCTTTCTTT. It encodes CASSQDPLTGDTEAFF.

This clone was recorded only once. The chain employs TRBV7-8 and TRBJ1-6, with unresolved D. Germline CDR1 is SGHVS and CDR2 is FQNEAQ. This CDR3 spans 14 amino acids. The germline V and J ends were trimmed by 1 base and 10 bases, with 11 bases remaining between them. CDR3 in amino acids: CASSLGPGKSPLHF. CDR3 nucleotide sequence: TGTGCCAGCAGCTTAGGTCCCGGGAAGTCACCCCTCCACTTT.

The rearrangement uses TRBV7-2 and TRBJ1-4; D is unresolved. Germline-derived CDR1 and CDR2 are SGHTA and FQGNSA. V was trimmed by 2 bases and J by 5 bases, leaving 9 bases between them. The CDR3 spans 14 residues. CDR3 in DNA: TGTGCCAGCAGCTTATTCACTACCAATGAAAAACTGTTTTTT. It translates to CASSLFTTNEKLFF.

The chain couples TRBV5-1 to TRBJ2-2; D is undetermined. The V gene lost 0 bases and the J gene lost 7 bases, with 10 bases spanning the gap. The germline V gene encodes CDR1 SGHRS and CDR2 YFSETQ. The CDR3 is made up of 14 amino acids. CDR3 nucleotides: TGCGCCAGCAGCTTGGACCCGACACGCGGGGAGCTGTTTTTT. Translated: CASSLDPTRGELFF.

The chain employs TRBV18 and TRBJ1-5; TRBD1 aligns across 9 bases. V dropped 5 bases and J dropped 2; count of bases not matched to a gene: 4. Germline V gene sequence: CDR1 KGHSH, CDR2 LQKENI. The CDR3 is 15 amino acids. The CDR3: CASSSGQGGNQPQHF. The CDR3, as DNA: TGTGCCAGCTCATCGGGACAGGGAGGCAATCAGCCCCAGCATTTT.

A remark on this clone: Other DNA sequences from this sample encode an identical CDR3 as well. The CDR3 nucleotides are TGCGCCAGCAGCACCGGACAGGGCACAGATACGCAGTATTTT. This gives the protein CASSTGQGTDTQYF. This rearrangement joins TRBV5-1 to TRBJ2-3, with 7 bases fitting TRBD1. CDR1 and CDR2 (germline): SGHRS, YFSETQ. This CDR3 is built from 14 residues. Trimming took 4 bases from V and 1 from J; bases not matched to a gene: 3.

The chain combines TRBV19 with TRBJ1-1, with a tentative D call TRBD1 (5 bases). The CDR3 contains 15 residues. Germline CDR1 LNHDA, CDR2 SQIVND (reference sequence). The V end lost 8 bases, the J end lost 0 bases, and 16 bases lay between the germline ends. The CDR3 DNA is TGTGCCAGTCGTGGGGTGGCAGGGATGAACACTGAAGCTTTCTTT. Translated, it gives CASRGVAGMNTEAFF. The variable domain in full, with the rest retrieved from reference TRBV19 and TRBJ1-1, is DGGITQSPKYLFRKEGQNVTLSCEQNLNHDAMYWYRQDPGQGLRLIYYSQIVNDFQKGDIAEGYSVSREKKESFPLTVTSAQKNPTAFYLCASRGVAGMNTEAFFGQGTRLTVV.

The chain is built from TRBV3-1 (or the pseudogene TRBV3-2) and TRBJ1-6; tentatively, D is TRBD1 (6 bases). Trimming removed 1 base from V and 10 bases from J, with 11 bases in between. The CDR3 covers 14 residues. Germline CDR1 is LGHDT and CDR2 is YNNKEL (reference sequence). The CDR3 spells CASSQVQGRSPLHF. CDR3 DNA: TGTGCCAGCAGCCAAGTGCAGGGGCGATCACCCCTCCACTTT.

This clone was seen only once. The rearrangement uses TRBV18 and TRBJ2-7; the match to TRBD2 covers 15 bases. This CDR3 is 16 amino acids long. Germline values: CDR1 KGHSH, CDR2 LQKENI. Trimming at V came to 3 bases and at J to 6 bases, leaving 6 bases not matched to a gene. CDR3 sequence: CASSPPGLAGGGEQYF. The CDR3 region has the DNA TGTGCCAGCTCACCCCCGGGACTAGCGGGGGGAGGCGAGCAGTACTTC. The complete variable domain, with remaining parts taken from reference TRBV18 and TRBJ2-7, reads NAGVMQNPRHLVRRRGQEARLRCSPMKGHSHVYWYRQLPEEGLKFMVYLQKENIIDESGMPKERFSAEFPKEGPSILRIQQVVRGDSAAYFCASSPPGLAGGGEQYFGPGTRLTVT.

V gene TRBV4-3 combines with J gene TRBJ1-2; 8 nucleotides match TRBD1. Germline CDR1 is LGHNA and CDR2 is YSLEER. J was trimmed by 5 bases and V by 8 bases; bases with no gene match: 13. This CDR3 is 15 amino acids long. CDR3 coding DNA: TGCGCCAGCTCGATCGCCGGGACAGGCGCGTATGGCTACACCTTC. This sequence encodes CASSIAGTGAYGYTF.

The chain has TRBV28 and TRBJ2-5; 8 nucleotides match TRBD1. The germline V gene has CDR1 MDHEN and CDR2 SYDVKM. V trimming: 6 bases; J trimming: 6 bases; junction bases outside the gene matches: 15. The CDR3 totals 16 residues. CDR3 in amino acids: CASRKSTGAVIKTQYF. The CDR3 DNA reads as TGTGCCAGCAGGAAATCGACAGGGGCGGTGATAAAGACCCAGTACTTC.

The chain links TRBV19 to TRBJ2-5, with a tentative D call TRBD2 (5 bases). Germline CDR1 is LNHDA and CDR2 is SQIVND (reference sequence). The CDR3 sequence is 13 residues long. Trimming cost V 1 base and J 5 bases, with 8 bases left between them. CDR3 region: CASSIARRETQYF. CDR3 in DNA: TGTGCCAGTAGTATAGCCAGGAGGGAGACCCAGTACTTC.

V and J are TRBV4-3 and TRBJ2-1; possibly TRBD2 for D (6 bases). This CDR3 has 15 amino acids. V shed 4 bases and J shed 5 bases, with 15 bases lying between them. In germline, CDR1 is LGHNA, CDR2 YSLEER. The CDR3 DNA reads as TGCGCCAGCAGCCTCTCGGCTAGCGTTAACAATGAGCAGTTCTTC. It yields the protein CASSLSASVNNEQFF.

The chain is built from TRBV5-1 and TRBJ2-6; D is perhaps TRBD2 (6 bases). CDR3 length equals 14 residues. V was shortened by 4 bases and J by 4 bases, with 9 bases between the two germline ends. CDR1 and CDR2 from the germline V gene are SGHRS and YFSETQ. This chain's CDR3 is CASSREDGANVLTF. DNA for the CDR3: TGCGCCAGCAGCAGGGAGGACGGGGCCAACGTCCTGACTTTC.

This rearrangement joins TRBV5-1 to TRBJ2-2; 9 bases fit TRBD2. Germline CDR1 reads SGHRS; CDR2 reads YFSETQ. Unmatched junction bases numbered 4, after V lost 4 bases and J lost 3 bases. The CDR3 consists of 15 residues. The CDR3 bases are TGCGCCAGCAGCGCCATAGCGGGGGACACCGGGGAGCTGTTTTTT. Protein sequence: CASSAIAGDTGELFF.

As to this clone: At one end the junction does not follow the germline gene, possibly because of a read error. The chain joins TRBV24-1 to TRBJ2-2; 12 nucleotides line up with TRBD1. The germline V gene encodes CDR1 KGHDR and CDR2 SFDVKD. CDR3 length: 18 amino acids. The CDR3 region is CATSDIPGQGAKTGELFF. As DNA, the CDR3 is TGTGCCACCAGTGACATTCCGGGACAGGGGGCGAAGACCGGGGAGCTGTTTTTT.